The subject of this entry is one T cell receptor (beta chain). Antigen: not known. Method: immunoSEQ multiplex PCR; TCRdb's copy keeps in-frame clones and lacks some. Found here are tens of thousands of clones, about four fifths of them singletons; the top ten hold approximately 4%. The sample comes from a study of lymphopenia after photon versus proton radiotherapy. Points from the study as a whole: Photon-treated patients lost naive T cells and TCR diversity; proton-treated stayed stable. Post-nadir TCR diversity decline inversely tracked overall survival among those who died. Oligoclonal CD8+ Temra expansion after nadir drove photon patients' diversity drop.

Looked up from germline, CDR1 is SGHNT and CDR2 is YYREEE (reference sequence). The V end lost 3 bases, the J end lost 1 base, and 8 bases lay between the germline ends. The CDR3 consists of 13 residues. V is TRBV5-4 and J is TRBJ2-7; a weak D match, TRBD1 (6 bases). This clonotype was obtained from a woman between 50 and 59 years old with pancreatic cancer. Sequences were derived from peripheral blood, sampled from a patient treated with photon-based radiotherapy. As DNA, the CDR3 is TGTGCCAGCAGCTCCGGACAGTCCTACGAGCAGTACTTC. Its protein product is CASSSGQSYEQYF.